This TCR beta chain was profiled in a study of T cell changes during pregnancy in multiple sclerosis. Data came from immunoSEQ multiplex PCR; TCRdb stores just in-frame clones and leaves some out. The table records some 75,000 clones, 90% to 95% of them present only once. Germline trimming cut 3 bases from V and 0 bases from J; bases unmatched to any gene: 3. CDR3 size: 15 residues. Looked up from germline, CDR1 is SGHTS and CDR2 is YDEGEE. The sample here was peripheral blood, taken in the second trimester of pregnancy. This TCR derives from a female donor with multiple sclerosis, enrolled in a pregnancy study. This sequence joins TRBV5-8 and TRBJ1-5; 7 bases are shared with TRBD1. In nucleotides, the CDR3 is TGTGCCAGCAGCTCGGGACAGAATAGCAATCAGCCCCAGCATTTT. It specifies CASSSGQNSNQPQHF. The complete variable domain, with remaining parts taken from reference TRBV5-8 and TRBJ1-5, reads EAGVTQSPTHLIKTRGQQATLRCSPISGHTSVYWYQQALGLGLQFLLWYDEGEERNRGNFPPRFSGRQFPNYSSELNVNALELEDSALYLCASSSGQNSNQPQHFGDGTRLSIL.